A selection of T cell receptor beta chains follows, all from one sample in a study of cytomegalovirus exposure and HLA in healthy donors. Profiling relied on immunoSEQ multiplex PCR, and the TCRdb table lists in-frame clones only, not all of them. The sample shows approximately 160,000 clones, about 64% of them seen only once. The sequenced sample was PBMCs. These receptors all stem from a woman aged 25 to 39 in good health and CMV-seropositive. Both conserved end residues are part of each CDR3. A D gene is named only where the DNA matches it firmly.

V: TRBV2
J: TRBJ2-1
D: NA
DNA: TGTGCCAGCAGGAAGGACTCCGCGGAGAAGTTCTTC
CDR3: CASRKDSAEKFF

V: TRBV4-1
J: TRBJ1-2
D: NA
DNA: TGCGCCAGCCGGTCCATGAAAGCATGGGCAGGAAAATTTTTTAACTATGGCTACACCTTC
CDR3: CASRSMKAWAGKFFNYGYTF

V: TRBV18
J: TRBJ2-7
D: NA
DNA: TGTGCCAGCTCACCACTCCCGGTGACACGCGCTGGTAAGGACTACGAGCAGTACTTC
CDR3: CASSPLPVTRAGKDYEQYF

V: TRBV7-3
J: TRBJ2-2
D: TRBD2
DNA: TGTGCCAGCAGCCTCCGGGGGGGCATAAACGCCGGGGAGCTGTTTTTT
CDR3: CASSLRGGINAGELFF

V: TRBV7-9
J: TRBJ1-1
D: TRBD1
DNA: TGTGCCAGCAGCTTCGGGACAGGAGGCCACGTGGCTTTCTTT
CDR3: CASSFGTGGHVAFF

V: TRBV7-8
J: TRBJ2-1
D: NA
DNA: TGTGCCAGCAGCTTAGTCCCGTACTCCTACAATGAGCAGTTCTTC
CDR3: CASSLVPYSYNEQFF

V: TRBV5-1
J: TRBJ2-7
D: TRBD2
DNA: TGCGCCAGCATTCCCGCTAGCGGGAGTGTGTACGAGCAGTACTTC
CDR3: CASIPASGSVYEQYF

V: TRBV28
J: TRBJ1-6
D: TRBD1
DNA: TGTGCCAGCAGTTTTGGAGACAGGGGGACTTCACCCCTCCACTTT
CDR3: CASSFGDRGTSPLHF

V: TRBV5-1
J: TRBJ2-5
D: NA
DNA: TGCGCCAGCAGCTTGTCAGGGGAAGAGACCCAGTACTTC
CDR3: CASSLSGEETQYF

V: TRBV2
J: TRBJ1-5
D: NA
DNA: TGTGCCAGCAGTGACGGGTCCGCGTCGGGGAATCAGCCCCAGCATTTT
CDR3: CASSDGSASGNQPQHF

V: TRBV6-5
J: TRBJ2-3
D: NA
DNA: TGTGCCAGCAGTTACTTCGCGGGAAGTGGAACAGATACGCAGTATTTT
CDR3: CASSYFAGSGTDTQYF

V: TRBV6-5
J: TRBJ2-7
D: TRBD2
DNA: TGTGCCAGCAGTTACGGACCGGGAGGGGAAGAGCAGTACTTC
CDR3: CASSYGPGGEEQYF

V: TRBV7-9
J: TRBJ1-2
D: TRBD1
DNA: TGTGCCAGCAGCCAGCCGGGACAGAACTATGGCTACACCTTC
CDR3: CASSQPGQNYGYTF

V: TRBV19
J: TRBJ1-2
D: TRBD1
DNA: TGTGCCAGTAGAAATACAGGGGGCGAGATATATGGCTACACCTTC
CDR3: CASRNTGGEIYGYTF